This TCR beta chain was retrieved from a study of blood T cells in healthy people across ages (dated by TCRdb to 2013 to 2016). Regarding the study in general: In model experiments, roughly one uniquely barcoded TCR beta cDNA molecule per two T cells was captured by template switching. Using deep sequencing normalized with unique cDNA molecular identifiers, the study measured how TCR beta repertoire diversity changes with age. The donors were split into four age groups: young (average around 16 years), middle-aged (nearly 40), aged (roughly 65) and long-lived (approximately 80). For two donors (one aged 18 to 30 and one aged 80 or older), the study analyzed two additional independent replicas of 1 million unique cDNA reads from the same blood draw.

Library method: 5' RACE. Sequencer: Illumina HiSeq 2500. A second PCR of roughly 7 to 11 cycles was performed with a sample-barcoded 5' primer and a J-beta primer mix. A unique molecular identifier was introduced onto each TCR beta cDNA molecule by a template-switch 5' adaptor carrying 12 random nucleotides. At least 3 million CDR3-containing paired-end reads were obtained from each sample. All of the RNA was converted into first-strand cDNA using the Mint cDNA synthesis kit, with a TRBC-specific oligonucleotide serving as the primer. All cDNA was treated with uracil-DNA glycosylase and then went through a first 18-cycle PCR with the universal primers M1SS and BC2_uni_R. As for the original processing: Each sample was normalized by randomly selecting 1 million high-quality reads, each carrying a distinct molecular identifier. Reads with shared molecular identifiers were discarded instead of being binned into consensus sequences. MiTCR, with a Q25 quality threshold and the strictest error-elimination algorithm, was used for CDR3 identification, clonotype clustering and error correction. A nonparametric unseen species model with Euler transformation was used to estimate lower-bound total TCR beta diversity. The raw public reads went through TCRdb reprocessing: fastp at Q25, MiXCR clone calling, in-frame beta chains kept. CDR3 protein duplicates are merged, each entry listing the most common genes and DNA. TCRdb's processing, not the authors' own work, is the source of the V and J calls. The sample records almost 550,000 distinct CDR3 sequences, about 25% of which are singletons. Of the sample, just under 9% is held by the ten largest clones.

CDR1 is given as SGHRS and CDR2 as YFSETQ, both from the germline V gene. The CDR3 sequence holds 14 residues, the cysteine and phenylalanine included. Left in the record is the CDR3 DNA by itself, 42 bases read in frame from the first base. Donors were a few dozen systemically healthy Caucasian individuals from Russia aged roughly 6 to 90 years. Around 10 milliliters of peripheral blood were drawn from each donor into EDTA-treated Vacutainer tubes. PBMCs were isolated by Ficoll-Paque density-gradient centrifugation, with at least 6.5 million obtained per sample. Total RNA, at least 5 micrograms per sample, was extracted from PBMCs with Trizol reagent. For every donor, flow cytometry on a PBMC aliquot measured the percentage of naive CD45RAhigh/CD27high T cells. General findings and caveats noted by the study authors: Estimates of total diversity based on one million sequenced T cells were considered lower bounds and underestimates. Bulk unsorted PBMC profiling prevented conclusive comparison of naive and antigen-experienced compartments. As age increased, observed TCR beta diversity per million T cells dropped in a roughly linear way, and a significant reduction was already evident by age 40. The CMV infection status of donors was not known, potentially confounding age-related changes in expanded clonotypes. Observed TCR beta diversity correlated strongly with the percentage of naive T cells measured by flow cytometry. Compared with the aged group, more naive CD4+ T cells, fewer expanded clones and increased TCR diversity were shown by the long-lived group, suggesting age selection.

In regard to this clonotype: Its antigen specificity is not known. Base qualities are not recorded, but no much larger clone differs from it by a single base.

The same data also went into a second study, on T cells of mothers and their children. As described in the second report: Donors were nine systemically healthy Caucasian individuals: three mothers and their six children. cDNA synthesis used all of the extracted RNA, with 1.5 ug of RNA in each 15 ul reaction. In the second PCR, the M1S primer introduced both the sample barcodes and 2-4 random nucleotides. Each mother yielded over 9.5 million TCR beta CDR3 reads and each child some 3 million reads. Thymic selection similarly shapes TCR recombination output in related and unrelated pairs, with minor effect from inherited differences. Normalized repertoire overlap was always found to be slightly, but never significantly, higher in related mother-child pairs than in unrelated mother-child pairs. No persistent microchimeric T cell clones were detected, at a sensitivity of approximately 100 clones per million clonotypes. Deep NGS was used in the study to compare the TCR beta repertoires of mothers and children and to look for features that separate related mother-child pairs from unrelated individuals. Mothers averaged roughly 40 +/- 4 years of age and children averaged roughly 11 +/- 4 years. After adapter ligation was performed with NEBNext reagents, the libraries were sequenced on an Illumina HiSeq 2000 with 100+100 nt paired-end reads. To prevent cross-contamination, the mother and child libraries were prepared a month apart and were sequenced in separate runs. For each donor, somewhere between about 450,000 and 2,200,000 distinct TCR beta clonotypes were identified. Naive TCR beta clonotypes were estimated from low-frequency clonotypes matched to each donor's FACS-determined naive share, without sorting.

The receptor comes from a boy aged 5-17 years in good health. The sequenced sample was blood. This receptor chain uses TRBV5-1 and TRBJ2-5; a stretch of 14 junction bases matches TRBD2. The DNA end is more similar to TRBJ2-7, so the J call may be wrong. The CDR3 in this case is CASRGLAGADEQYF. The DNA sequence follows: TGCGCCAGCAGGGGACTAGCGGGAGCGGACGAGCAGTACTTC.